This passage covers 22 T cell receptor beta chains from one sample sequenced in a study of cytomegalovirus exposure and HLA in healthy donors. Some clones are missing from TCRdb's copy, which holds only in-frame ones; the method was immunoSEQ multiplex PCR. Seen here are some 170,000 clones, around 88% observed once, and the top ten hold approximately 2.2%. The source material was PBMCs. These receptors originate from a woman between 18 and 30 years old in good health and CMV-seronegative.

This clone came up once. This chain joins TRBV6-1 and TRBJ1-2; D remains unclear. Germline V gene data show CDR1 as MNHNS and CDR2 as SASEGT. V was cut by 5 bases and J by 4 bases, with 11 bases left in between. The CDR3 covers 13 residues. The CDR3 sequence: CASSPDRGYGYTF. CDR3 nucleotides: TGTGCCAGCAGTCCTGATCGGGGCTATGGCTACACCTTC.

The rearrangement uses TRBV10-2 and TRBJ1-2; 8 bases align to TRBD1. The germline V gene has CDR1 WSHSY and CDR2 SAAADI. CDR3 length: 14 amino acids. The V gene end was trimmed by 8 bases and the J gene end by 5 bases; junction bases not matched to a gene: 10. The CDR3 DNA reads TGCGCCAGCGGTCCGGGACAGGTGCTTTATGGCTACACCTTC. It codes for CASGPGQVLYGYTF.

This chain links TRBV7-2 with TRBJ2-7; perhaps TRBD2 as D (5 bases). The V end lost 5 bases, the J end lost 2 bases, and 22 bases lay between the germline ends. CDR1 and CDR2 from the germline V gene are SGHTA and FQGNSA. The CDR3 is 17 residues long. The CDR3 DNA follows: TGTGCCAGCAGCCCCTCCGCAGAAGCGGCTACCACCTACGAGCAGTACTTC. It translates to CASSPSAEAATTYEQYF.

The rearrangement links TRBV2 to TRBJ2-7; weak D call: TRBD2 (6 bases). The germline V and J ends were trimmed by 2 bases and 6 bases, with 14 bases remaining between them. CDR1 and CDR2 from the germline V gene are SNHLY and FYNNEI. The CDR3 loop spans 14 amino acids. CDR3 sequence reads: CASSERREYCEQYF. CDR3 DNA sequence: TGTGCCAGCAGTGAAAGACGGGAGTATTGCGAGCAGTACTTC.

The V gene is TRBV2, the J gene TRBJ1-5; D ambiguous. V was cut by 5 bases and J by 0 bases, with 20 bases left in between. The CDR3 spans 18 residues. Per germline, CDR1 SNHLY and CDR2 FYNNEI. The CDR3 DNA is TGTGCCAGCAGTAATTTGGCTGATGGTTTTGATAGCAATCAGCCCCAGCATTTT. It codes for CASSNLADGFDSNQPQHF.

This chain joins TRBV6-1 and TRBJ2-2, with D perhaps matching TRBD1 (5 bases). The CDR3 length is 13 residues. V was shortened by 6 bases and J by 7 bases, with 12 bases between the two germline ends. Germline V gives CDR1 MNHNS, CDR2 SASEGT. CDR3 DNA: TGTGCCAGCAGGGACCAGGGTTTCGGGGAGCTGTTTTTT. Amino acid sequence: CASRDQGFGELFF.

As to this clone: At one end the junction does not follow the germline gene, possibly because of a read error. This chain uses TRBV11-3 with TRBJ2-1; a weak D match, TRBD1 (7 bases). The CDR3 has 13 amino acids. CDR1 is SGHNT and CDR2 is YENEEA in the germline V gene. The CDR3 DNA follows: TGTGCCAGCAGCTTAGAAGGGGGCGGGGCCGGGATCTTC. Translated: CASSLEGGGAGIF.

The gene calls are TRBV5-4 and TRBJ2-7; 10 nucleotides agree with TRBD1. The germline gives CDR1 SGHNT, CDR2 YYREEE (reference sequence). This CDR3 region has 15 residues. The junction had 11 bases not matched to a gene; V was cut back by 7 bases and J by 4 bases. CDR3 loop: CASSLRGTGAYEQYF. DNA for the CDR3: TGTGCCAGCTCCCTCAGGGGGACAGGGGCTTACGAGCAGTACTTC.

The chain has TRBV7-2 and TRBJ1-4; 8 nucleotides agree with TRBD1. The trim removed 5 bases at V and 5 bases at J, leaving 7 bases unmatched. From germline, CDR1 is SGHTA and CDR2 FQGNSA. The CDR3 loop spans 15 amino acids. The CDR3 here is CASSRGQARNEKLFF. In DNA, the CDR3 is TGTGCCAGCAGCCGGGGACAGGCGAGGAATGAAAAACTGTTTTTT.

This chain links TRBV5-6 with TRBJ2-7; 8 bases agree with TRBD1. The germline CDR1 and CDR2 sequences are SGHDT and YYEEEE. V lost 4 bases, J lost 4 bases, and 7 bases stayed unmatched. The CDR3 length is 14 residues. The CDR3 spells CASSLRQGRYEQYF. The CDR3 nucleotides are TGTGCCAGCAGCCTAAGACAGGGGAGGTACGAGCAGTACTTC.

This chain links TRBV4-1 with TRBJ2-3, with TRBD2 as a possible D gene (5 bases). V lost 0 bases to trimming and J lost 5 bases, with 6 bases between them. Per the germline V gene, CDR1 is MGHRA and CDR2 is YSYEKL. The CDR3 length is 13 residues. The CDR3 spells CASSQERGDTQYF. CDR3 bases: TGCGCCAGCAGCCAAGAACGGGGAGATACGCAGTATTTT.

V gene TRBV10-1 combines with J gene TRBJ2-1, with D perhaps TRBD2 (6 bases). The CDR3 has 15 amino acids. Germline CDR1 is WNHNN and CDR2 is SYGVQD (reference sequence). The V and J ends lost 4 bases and 2 bases respectively, with 12 bases between them. The CDR3 region is CASSGTGLPYNEQFF. CDR3 DNA: TGCGCCAGCAGTGGAACGGGACTCCCCTACAATGAGCAGTTCTTC.

The chain employs TRBV18 and TRBJ1-2, with 9 positions matching TRBD1. Trimming at V came to 6 bases and at J to 1 base, leaving 6 bases not matched to a gene. Germline loops: CDR1 KGHSH, CDR2 LQKENI. The CDR3 sequence is 15 residues long. Here the CDR3 DNA reads TGTGCCAGCTCGTACGGGGACAGGGTTAACTATGGCTACACCTTC. Residues: CASSYGDRVNYGYTF.

The CDR3 region is CASSYNLAGQETQYF. DNA for the CDR3: TGTGCCAGCAGCTACAACCTAGCGGGCCAAGAGACCCAGTACTTC. The chain uses TRBV9 and TRBJ2-5, with 8 bases that match TRBD2. The V segment lost 4 bases and the J segment 1 base; nucleotides outside the gene matches: 6. Germline-derived CDR1 and CDR2 are SGDLS and YYNGEE. The CDR3 covers 15 residues. The full variable domain, completed using reference TRBV9 and TRBJ2-5, is DSGVTQTPKHLITATGQRVTLRCSPRSGDLSVYWYQQSLDQGLQFLIQYYNGEERAKGNILERFSAQQFPDLHSELNLSSLELGDSALYFCASSYNLAGQETQYFGPGTRLLVL.

The chain links TRBV9 to TRBJ1-1; 7 bases map to TRBD1. With V trimmed by 3 bases and J by 3 bases, 11 bases remained unmatched. The CDR3 is 16 amino acids. CDR1 SGDLS and CDR2 YYNGEE come from the germline V gene. CDR3 amino acids: CASSDSRSRGDTEAFF. The CDR3 coding sequence is TGTGCCAGCAGCGACTCCCGAAGCAGGGGGGACACTGAAGCTTTCTTT.

The chain uses TRBV5-1 and TRBJ1-4, with D tentatively TRBD1 (6 bases). Trimming stripped 2 bases from V and 0 bases from J, with 8 bases between. Germline CDR1 SGHRS, CDR2 YFSETQ. The CDR3 totals 15 residues. For the CDR3, the DNA is TGCGCCAGCAGCTTACCAGGGGCAACTAATGAAAAACTGTTTTTT. This codes for CASSLPGATNEKLFF.

The chain uses TRBV7-2 and TRBJ2-7, with a possible D match to TRBD1 (5 bases). V lost 2 bases and J 3 bases, leaving 23 bases between the germline ends. The CDR3 has 18 residues. From germline, CDR1 is SGHTA and CDR2 FQGNSA. The CDR3 DNA sequence: TGTGCCAGCAGCTTATACGGCGCCACCGGGCAGGGCCACTACGAGCAGTACTTC. Protein product: CASSLYGATGQGHYEQYF.

This chain connects TRBV18 to TRBJ2-1, with 8 positions matching TRBD2. Germline assignment: CDR1 KGHSH and CDR2 LQKENI. V was pared by 4 bases and J by 5 bases, with 4 bases of the junction left unmatched. The CDR3 covers 14 residues. In DNA, the CDR3 is TGTGCCAGCTCACGTGGACTAGCTGACAATGAGCAGTTCTTC. This translates into CASSRGLADNEQFF.

The chain is built from TRBV6-1 and TRBJ1-1, with TRBD1 matching over 9 bases. The germline V gene encodes CDR1 MNHNS and CDR2 SASEGT. Trimming cost V 10 bases and J 4 bases; bases outside gene matches: 10. This CDR3 region has 14 residues. CDR3 in DNA: TGTGCCACGTCAGGACAGGGGCAAGGCACTGAAGCTTTCTTT. Its protein product is CATSGQGQGTEAFF.

The chain recombines TRBV6-1 with TRBJ2-7, with D hard to call. With 4 bases removed from V and 1 base from J, the gap between germline ends came to 8 bases. The CDR3 length is 13 residues. CDR1 is MNHNS and CDR2 is SASEGT in the germline V gene. CDR3 sequence reads: CASSGELSYEQYF. The CDR3, as DNA: TGTGCCAGCAGTGGTGAGCTGTCCTACGAGCAGTACTTC.

In this sample, this clone turned up a few times. The CDR3 nucleotides are TGTGCCAGCAGCTTGGAGGGACTTTTGAGCTCCTACGAGCAGTACTTC. Its translation is CASSLEGLLSSYEQYF. This rearrangement joins TRBV5-5 to TRBJ2-7, with D possibly TRBD2 on 6 matching bases. Per the germline V gene, CDR1 is SGHKS and CDR2 is YYEKEE (reference sequence). V dropped 0 bases and J dropped 0 bases, with 13 bases sitting between them. The CDR3 is 16 residues long.

This rearrangement joins TRBV2 to TRBJ1-1; D perhaps matches TRBD1 (5 bases). V was clipped by 7 bases and J by 5 bases, with 11 bases between them. The CDR3 has 12 residues. Germline assignment: CDR1 SNHLY and CDR2 FYNNEI. The CDR3 coding sequence is TGTGCCAGCACCGTAGGGGTTACTGAAGCTTTCTTT. This gives the protein CASTVGVTEAFF.